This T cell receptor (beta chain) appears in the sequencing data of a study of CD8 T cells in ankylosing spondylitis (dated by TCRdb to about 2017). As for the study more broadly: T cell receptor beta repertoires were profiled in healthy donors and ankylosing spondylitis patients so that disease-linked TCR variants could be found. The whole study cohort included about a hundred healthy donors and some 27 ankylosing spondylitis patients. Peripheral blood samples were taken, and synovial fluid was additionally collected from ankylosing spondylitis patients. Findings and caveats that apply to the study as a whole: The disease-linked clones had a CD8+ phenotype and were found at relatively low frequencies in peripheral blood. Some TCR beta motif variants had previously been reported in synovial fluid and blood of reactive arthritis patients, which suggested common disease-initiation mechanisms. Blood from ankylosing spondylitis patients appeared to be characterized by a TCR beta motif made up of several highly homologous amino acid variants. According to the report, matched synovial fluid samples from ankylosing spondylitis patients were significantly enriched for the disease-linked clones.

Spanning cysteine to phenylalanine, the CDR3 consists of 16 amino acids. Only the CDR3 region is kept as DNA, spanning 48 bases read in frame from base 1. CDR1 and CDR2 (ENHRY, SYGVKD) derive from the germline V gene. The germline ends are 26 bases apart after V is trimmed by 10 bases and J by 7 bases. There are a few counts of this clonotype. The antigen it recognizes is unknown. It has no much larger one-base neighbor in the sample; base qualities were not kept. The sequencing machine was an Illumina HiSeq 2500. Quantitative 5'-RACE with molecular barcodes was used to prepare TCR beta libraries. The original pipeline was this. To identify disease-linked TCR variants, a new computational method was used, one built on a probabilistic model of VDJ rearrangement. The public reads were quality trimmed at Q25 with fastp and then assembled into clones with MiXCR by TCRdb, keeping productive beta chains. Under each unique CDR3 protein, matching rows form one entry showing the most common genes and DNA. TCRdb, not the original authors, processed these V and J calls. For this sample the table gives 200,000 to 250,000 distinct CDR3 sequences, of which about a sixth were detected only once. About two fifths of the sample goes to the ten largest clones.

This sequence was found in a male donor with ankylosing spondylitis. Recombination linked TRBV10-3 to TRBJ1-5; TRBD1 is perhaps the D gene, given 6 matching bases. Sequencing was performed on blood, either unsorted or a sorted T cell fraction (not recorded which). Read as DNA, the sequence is TGTGCCACAAGCCCTTCGGGGGGGGCCGTTTCACAGCCCCAGCATTTT. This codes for CATSPSGGAVSQPQHF.